The 2 T cell receptor beta chains presented below share a single source sample, sequenced in a study of CD8+CD57+ T cells in acquired aplastic anemia. Profiling of TCR beta VDJ combinations and CDR3 sequences used genomic DNA as template. TCRdb reanalysed the reads using MiXCR and keeps one entry per CDR3 protein. The table includes hundreds of thousands of distinct CDR3 sequences, just under 70% detected once. The sample taken for sequencing was sorted CD4+, CD8+, or CD8+CD57+ T cells (not recorded which) from PBMCs. All receptors come from a human donor in good health, serving as a control.

This clonotype has ten or more counts. J is TRBJ1-2 and V is TRBV29-1; the D gene is possibly TRBD1 (5 bases). Per germline, CDR1 SQVTM and CDR2 ANQGSEA. Deletions cut 7 bases from V and 10 bases from J, with 13 bases between. This CDR3 region has 10 residues. This CDR3 reads CSAGQGIYTF. The CDR3 region has the DNA TGCAGCGCAGGTCAGGGTATCTACACCTTC.

The chain employs TRBV7-2 and TRBJ2-4, with unresolved D. V was clipped by 5 bases and J by 16 bases, with 27 bases between them. The CDR3 consists of 15 residues. The V gene's germline CDR1 is SGHTA and CDR2 FQGNSA. The CDR3 DNA reads as TGTGCCAGCAGCATCAGAGTAAATGGAAACACCATATATTACTTC. This translates into CASSIRVNGNTIYYF.